The 32 T cell receptor beta chains given below trace back to one sample, sequenced in a study of blood T cell repertoires in COVID-19. Some clones are missing from TCRdb's copy, which holds only in-frame ones; the method was immunoSEQ multiplex PCR. This sample has 200,000 to 250,000 clones; approximately 78% occur once, and the top ten carry less than 4%. Sequenced material: peripheral blood. Receptor source: a woman aged 18-29 years with acute or convalescent COVID-19.

V and J are TRBV4-2 and TRBJ1-2; maybe TRBD1 (6 bases). V was clipped by 1 base and J by 8 bases, with 17 bases between them. This CDR3 is built from 15 residues. Germline V CDR1 and CDR2: LGHNA, YNFKEQ. Written as DNA, the CDR3 is TGTGCCAGCAGCCAAGGGGGTACAGGGTTCTACGGCTACACCTTC. Its protein product is CASSQGGTGFYGYTF.

The CDR3 protein is CASSARTGTGVNSPLHF. In nucleotides, the CDR3 is TGTGCCAGCAGCGCCAGGACAGGGACGGGTGTAAATTCACCCCTCCACTTT. The genes are TRBV9 and TRBJ1-6; 8 nucleotides align to TRBD1. The ends lost 3 bases at V and 7 bases at J; junction bases unmatched: 12. Germline V gene data show CDR1 as SGDLS and CDR2 as YYNGEE. This CDR3 comprises 17 residues.

The rearrangement joins TRBV3-1 (or the pseudogene TRBV3-2) to TRBJ2-5; no firm D call. This CDR3 is built from 12 residues. V lost 1 base and J 6 bases, leaving 6 bases between the germline ends. Germline CDR1 reads LGHDT; CDR2 reads YNNKEL (reference sequence). This CDR3 reads CASSQGLKTQYF. The CDR3, as DNA: TGTGCCAGCAGCCAAGGGCTTAAGACCCAGTACTTC.

The V and J genes are TRBV25-1 and TRBJ1-2; no definite D call. The V end was cut by 0 bases, the J end by 2 bases, with 16 bases between. Germline CDR1 MGHDK, CDR2 SYGVNS. CDR3 size: 17 residues. Here the CDR3 DNA reads TGTGCCAGCAGTGAATATATTCCTGTCGGGAGAAACTATGGCTACACCTTC. Amino acid sequence: CASSEYIPVGRNYGYTF.

The chain uses TRBV6-5 and TRBJ1-1; D may be TRBD1 (5 bases). The CDR3 consists of 14 residues. The V end lost 2 bases, the J end lost 10 bases, and 17 bases lay between the germline ends. The germline V gene encodes CDR1 MNHEY and CDR2 SVGAGI. CDR3 bases: TGTGCCAGCAGTTACATTGTCGGGGGTTGGGGAGCTTTCTTT. This encodes CASSYIVGGWGAFF.

The genes are TRBV4-3 and TRBJ2-3; 7 nucleotides match TRBD2. Unmatched junction bases numbered 4, after V lost 0 bases and J lost 1 base. Germline CDR1 is LGHNA and CDR2 is YSLEER. This CDR3 has 16 residues. In DNA form, the CDR3 reads TGCGCCAGCAGCCAAGAGGGGAGGGCCGGCACAGATACGCAGTATTTT. It translates to CASSQEGRAGTDTQYF.

The rearrangement links TRBV5-1 to TRBJ2-7; no clear D. CDR1 and CDR2 (germline): SGHRS, YFSETQ. With 5 bases removed from V and 2 bases from J, the gap between germline ends came to 5 bases. The CDR3 is 11 amino acids. The CDR3: CASRAAYEQYF. The CDR3 region has the DNA TGCGCCAGCAGGGCTGCCTACGAGCAGTACTTC.

This clone was counted a single time. The chain couples TRBV6-5 to TRBJ2-7; D perhaps matches TRBD2 (6 bases). The CDR3 covers 13 residues. Deletions cut 7 bases from V and 3 bases from J, with 13 bases between. CDR1 is MNHEY and CDR2 is SVGAGI in the germline V gene. As DNA, the CDR3 is TGTGCCAGCATCAGCCATAGCGGCTACGAGCAGTACTTC. The encoded protein is CASISHSGYEQYF.

The chain carries TRBV11-3 and TRBJ2-1; D is possibly TRBD2 (6 bases). Trimming stripped 4 bases from V and 7 bases from J, with 14 bases between. This CDR3 has 14 amino acids. The germline CDR1 and CDR2 sequences are SGHNT and YENEEA. The CDR3 protein is CASSSNGTPNEQFF. The DNA for the CDR3 is TGTGCCAGCAGCTCCAACGGGACTCCAAATGAGCAGTTCTTC.

The CDR3 loop reads CASSFLQGPNTEAFF. The CDR3 nucleotides read TGTGCCAGCAGTTTCTTACAGGGGCCGAACACTGAAGCTTTCTTT. The gene calls are TRBV28 and TRBJ1-1; TRBD1 agrees at 7 bases. V lost 3 bases and J lost 1; bases outside the gene matches: 5. The CDR3 has 15 amino acids. Germline assignment: CDR1 MDHEN and CDR2 SYDVKM.

The V gene is TRBV7-2, the J gene TRBJ1-2; 9 positions match TRBD1. The length of the CDR3 is 16 residues. Germline V CDR1 and CDR2: SGHTA, FQGNSA. V trimming: 5 bases; J trimming: 4 bases; junction bases outside the gene matches: 11. Written as DNA, the CDR3 is TGTGCCAGCAGCCCCCCGGGACAGGGCCCAATCTATGGCTACACCTTC. Residues: CASSPPGQGPIYGYTF.

The V and J genes are TRBV7-2 and TRBJ1-6; a weak D match, TRBD1 (5 bases). V lost 1 base and J 10 bases, leaving 11 bases between the germline ends. The germline V gene has CDR1 SGHTA and CDR2 FQGNSA. The CDR3 totals 14 residues. Here the CDR3 reads CASSLVGARSPLHF. The DNA of the CDR3 is TGTGCCAGCAGCTTAGTAGGGGCTAGGTCACCCCTCCACTTT. The full variable domain, in which reference TRBV7-2 and TRBJ1-6 provide the parts outside the CDR3, is GAGVSQSPSNKVTEKGKDVELRCDPISGHTALYWYRQSLGQGLEFLIYFQGNSAPDKSGLPSDRFSAERTGGSVSTLTIQRTQQEDSAVYLCASSLVGARSPLHFGNGTRLTVT.

The gene calls are TRBV19 and TRBJ2-3; 7 nucleotides match TRBD1. The CDR3 runs 12 residues. V shed 6 bases, J shed 10 bases, and the junction held 7 bases outside the gene matches. The V gene's germline CDR1 is LNHDA and CDR2 SQIVND (reference sequence). The CDR3 loop reads CASRPSGGAQYF. In nucleotides, the CDR3 is TGTGCCAGTAGGCCCTCAGGGGGAGCGCAGTATTTT.

This chain uses TRBV30 with TRBJ2-1; TRBD2 matches 7 bases. Germline V gives CDR1 GTSNPN, CDR2 SVGIG (reference sequence). Losses at the gene ends were 3 bases for V and 5 bases for J; bases not matched to a gene: 13. This CDR3 comprises 16 residues. In DNA form, the CDR3 reads TGTGCCTGGAGGAGGGAATGGGCTAGCGGTCACAATGAGCAGTTCTTC. This encodes CAWRREWASGHNEQFF.

This sequence joins TRBV6-2 or TRBV6-3 and TRBJ2-7; D is ambiguous. This CDR3 spans 14 amino acids. Germline loops: CDR1 MNHEY, CDR2 SVGEGT. Trimming stripped 2 bases from V and 5 bases from J, with 13 bases between. The CDR3 here is CASSYLGRNNEQYF. CDR3 coding DNA: TGTGCCAGCAGTTACCTGGGCCGCAACAACGAGCAGTACTTC.

The gene calls are TRBV4-1 and TRBJ1-2; D is possibly TRBD1 (5 bases). V dropped 0 bases and J dropped 5 bases, with 7 bases sitting between them. The CDR3 is made up of 13 amino acids. CDR1 and CDR2 (germline): MGHRA, YSYEKL. The CDR3 DNA reads TGCGCCAGCAGCCAAGACCAGGGTTATGGCTACACCTTC. It encodes CASSQDQGYGYTF.

This chain uses TRBV19 with TRBJ1-4, with D perhaps TRBD1 (5 bases). Germline V gene sequence: CDR1 LNHDA, CDR2 SQIVND (reference sequence). The CDR3 is made up of 15 amino acids. The ends were cut back, 8 bases at V and 2 bases at J, with 15 bases in the middle. This CDR3 is CASASPQATNEKLFF. The CDR3 DNA sequence: TGTGCCAGTGCCTCTCCACAGGCGACTAATGAAAAACTGTTTTTT.

V and J are TRBV9 and TRBJ2-1; D may be TRBD1 (5 bases). Germline V gives CDR1 SGDLS, CDR2 YYNGEE. The V and J ends lost 3 bases and 6 bases respectively, with 16 bases between them. The CDR3 consists of 15 residues. CDR3 nucleotides: TGTGCCAGCAGCGGAGACTCAGGGCTGCGCAATGAGCAGTTCTTC. It encodes CASSGDSGLRNEQFF.

The J gene is TRBJ1-3, the V gene TRBV12-3 or TRBV12-4; D is uncertain. The CDR3 sequence is 13 residues long. V was clipped by 6 bases and J by 0 bases, with 6 bases between them. CDR3 sequence reads: CASSGSSGNTIYF. CDR3 nucleotide sequence: TGTGCCAGCAGCGGGAGCTCTGGAAACACCATATATTTT.

The J gene is TRBJ1-2, the V gene TRBV3-1 (or the pseudogene TRBV3-2), with 7 bases matching TRBD1. Germline CDR1 is LGHDT and CDR2 is YNNKEL (reference sequence). This CDR3 has 14 amino acids. J was trimmed by 3 bases and V by 2 bases; bases with no gene match: 3. The CDR3 region is CASSQRDRDYGYTF. The CDR3 DNA reads as TGTGCCAGCAGCCAACGAGACAGGGACTATGGCTACACCTTC.

This chain connects TRBV6-1 to TRBJ1-5, with D possibly TRBD1 on 6 matching bases. The germline V gene encodes CDR1 MNHNS and CDR2 SASEGT. V was shortened by 0 bases and J by 2 bases, with 11 bases between the two germline ends. This CDR3 is 16 amino acids long. CDR3 residues: CASSEAEGGGNQPQHF. DNA for the CDR3: TGTGCCAGCAGTGAAGCCGAGGGGGGGGGCAATCAGCCCCAGCATTTT.

CDR3 protein: CASSLLAGYEQYF. The CDR3 coding sequence is TGTGCCAGCAGTTTACTAGCGGGCTACGAGCAGTACTTC. The chain has TRBV6-5 and TRBJ2-7, with 9 bases aligning to TRBD2. This CDR3 region has 13 residues. In germline, CDR1 is MNHEY, CDR2 SVGAGI. V trimming: 4 bases; J trimming: 3 bases; junction bases outside the gene matches: 1.

This clone came up once. The chain joins TRBV28 to TRBJ1-6; D not certain. The CDR3 length is 12 residues. Trimming shortened V by 3 bases and J by 10 bases, and 7 bases separated the two germline ends. The germline V gene has CDR1 MDHEN and CDR2 SYDVKM. DNA for the CDR3: TGTGCCAGCAGTTTTCGAGGATCACCCCTCCACTTT. It specifies CASSFRGSPLHF.

The rearrangement links TRBV16 to TRBJ2-5, with 11 bases fitting TRBD2. The CDR3 spans 18 residues. V dropped 4 bases and J dropped 5; count of bases not matched to a gene: 15. The germline gives CDR1 KGHSY, CDR2 FQNENV. CDR3 sequence reads: CASSRWVAGGPDDETQYF. The CDR3 nucleotides are TGTGCCAGCAGCCGCTGGGTAGCGGGAGGGCCGGACGATGAGACCCAGTACTTC.

The V call is TRBV7-9, the J call TRBJ2-7; D possibly corresponds to TRBD2 (5 bases). The CDR3 totals 14 residues. Between the trimmed V and J ends, which lost 5 bases and 6 bases, there was a span of 17 bases. Germline V gene data show CDR1 as SEHNR and CDR2 as FQNEAQ (reference sequence). The CDR3 spells CASSPSGGMPEQYF. CDR3 sequence (DNA): TGTGCCAGCAGCCCGTCAGGAGGTATGCCCGAGCAGTACTTC.

V gene TRBV30 combines with J gene TRBJ1-2; D unclear. The CDR3 covers 13 residues. V lost 3 bases, J lost 4 bases, and 12 bases lay in between. Germline CDR1 is GTSNPN and CDR2 is SVGIG (reference sequence). The DNA of the CDR3 is TGTGCCTGGAGAGGTCACAGCCTCTATGGCTACACCTTC. As protein: CAWRGHSLYGYTF. Full variable domain (outside the CDR3, taken from reference TRBV30 and TRBJ1-2): SQTIHQWPATLVQPVGSPLSLECTVEGTSNPNLYWYRQAAGRGLQLLFYSVGIGQISSEVPQNLSASRPQDRQFILSSKKLLLSDSGFYLCAWRGHSLYGYTFGSGTRLTVV.

This clone has a single count. Here the CDR3 DNA reads TGTGCCAGTAGTATTCTTCCTGGACAGGGGTTCTACGAGCAGTACTTC. Its translation: CASSILPGQGFYEQYF. This sequence joins TRBV19 and TRBJ2-7, with 9 bases lining up with TRBD1. Germline-derived CDR1 and CDR2 are LNHDA and SQIVND (reference sequence). Trimming cost V 3 bases and J 3 bases; bases outside gene matches: 9. The CDR3 runs 16 residues.

J is TRBJ2-2 and V is TRBV18, with D maybe TRBD1 (5 bases). The CDR3 runs 14 residues. V lost 3 bases to trimming and J lost 0 bases, with 5 bases between them. From germline, CDR1 is KGHSH and CDR2 LQKENI. CDR3 amino acids: CASSPGPNTGELFF. The CDR3 DNA reads as TGTGCCAGCTCACCGGGGCCGAACACCGGGGAGCTGTTTTTT.

This chain joins TRBV4-3 and TRBJ1-1; tentatively, D is TRBD1 (5 bases). The CDR3 is 14 amino acids. CDR1 and CDR2 from the germline V gene are LGHNA and YSLEER. Trimming left V 0 bases short and J 6 bases short, with 11 bases between. The CDR3 reads CASSQEKGLAEAFF. The CDR3 DNA sequence: TGCGCCAGCAGCCAAGAGAAGGGGTTGGCTGAAGCTTTCTTT.

The gene calls are TRBV2 and TRBJ2-7; 8 bases line up with TRBD1. V shed 4 bases and J 3 bases; nucleotides not matched to a gene: 5. The V gene's germline CDR1 is SNHLY and CDR2 FYNNEI. There are 14 residues in the CDR3. This CDR3 reads CASSGVRGHYEQYF. As DNA, the CDR3 is TGTGCCAGCAGTGGTGTCAGGGGGCACTACGAGCAGTACTTC.

This sequence joins TRBV7-2 and TRBJ1-5, with 8 bases fitting TRBD1. V lost 5 bases to trimming and J lost 7 bases; unmatched junction nucleotides: 4. The germline CDR1 and CDR2 sequences are SGHTA and FQGNSA. CDR3 size: 13 residues. This CDR3 is CASSQDRDQPQHF. In nucleotides, the CDR3 is TGTGCCAGCAGCCAGGACAGGGACCAGCCCCAGCATTTT.

The chain recombines TRBV28 with TRBJ1-3; tentative D call: TRBD1 (6 bases). The germline gives CDR1 MDHEN, CDR2 SYDVKM. The germline V and J ends were trimmed by 2 bases and 8 bases, with 13 bases remaining between them. The CDR3 spans 14 residues. The CDR3: CASSLVSRGDTIYF. CDR3 bases: TGTGCCAGCAGTTTAGTTAGCAGGGGAGACACCATATATTTT.